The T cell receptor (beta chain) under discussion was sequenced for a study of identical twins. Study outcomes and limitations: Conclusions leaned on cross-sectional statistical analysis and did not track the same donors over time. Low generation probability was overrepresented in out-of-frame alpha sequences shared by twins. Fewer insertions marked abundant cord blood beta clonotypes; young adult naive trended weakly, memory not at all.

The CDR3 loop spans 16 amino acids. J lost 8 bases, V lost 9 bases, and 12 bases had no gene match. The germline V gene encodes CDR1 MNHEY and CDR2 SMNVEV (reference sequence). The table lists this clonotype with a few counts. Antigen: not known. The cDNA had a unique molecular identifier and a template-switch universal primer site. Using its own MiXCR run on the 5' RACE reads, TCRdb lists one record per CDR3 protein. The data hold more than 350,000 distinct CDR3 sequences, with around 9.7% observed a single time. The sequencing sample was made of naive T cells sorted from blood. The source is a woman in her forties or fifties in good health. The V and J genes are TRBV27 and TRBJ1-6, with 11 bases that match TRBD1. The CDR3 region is CASKPSPGQGDSPLHF. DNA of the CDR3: TGTGCCAGTAAGCCGAGTCCGGGACAGGGGGATTCACCCCTCCACTTT.